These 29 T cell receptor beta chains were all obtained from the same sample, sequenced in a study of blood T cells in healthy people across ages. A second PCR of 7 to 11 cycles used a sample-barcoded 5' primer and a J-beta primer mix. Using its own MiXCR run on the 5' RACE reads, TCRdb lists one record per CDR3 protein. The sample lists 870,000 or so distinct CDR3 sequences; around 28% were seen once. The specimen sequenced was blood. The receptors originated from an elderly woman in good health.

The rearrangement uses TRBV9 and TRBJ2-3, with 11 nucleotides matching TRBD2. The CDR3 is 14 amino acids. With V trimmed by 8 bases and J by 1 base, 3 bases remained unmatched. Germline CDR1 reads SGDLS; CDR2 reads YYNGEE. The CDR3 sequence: CASTSGGGTDTQYF. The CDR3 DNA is TGTGCCAGTACTAGCGGGGGAGGCACAGATACGCAGTATTTT.

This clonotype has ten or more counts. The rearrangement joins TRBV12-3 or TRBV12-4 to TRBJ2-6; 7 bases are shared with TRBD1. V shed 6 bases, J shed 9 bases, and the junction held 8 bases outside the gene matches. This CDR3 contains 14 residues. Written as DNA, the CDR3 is TGTGCCAGCAGCCGAAGACAGGGTGGCAACGTCCTGACTTTC. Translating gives CASSRRQGGNVLTF.

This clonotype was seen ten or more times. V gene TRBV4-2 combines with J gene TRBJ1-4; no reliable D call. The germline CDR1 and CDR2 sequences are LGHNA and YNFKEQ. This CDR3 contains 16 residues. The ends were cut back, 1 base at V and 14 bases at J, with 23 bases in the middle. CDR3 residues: CASSQVRIGNHRRLFF. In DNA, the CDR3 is TGTGCCAGCAGCCAAGTGAGGATCGGGAACCATCGAAGGCTGTTTTTT.

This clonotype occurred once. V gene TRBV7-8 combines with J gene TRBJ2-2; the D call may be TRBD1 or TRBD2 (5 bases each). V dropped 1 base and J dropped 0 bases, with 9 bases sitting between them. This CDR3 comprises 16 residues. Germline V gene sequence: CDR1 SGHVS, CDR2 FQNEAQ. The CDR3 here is CASSLGQRTNTGELFF. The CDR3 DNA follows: TGTGCCAGCAGCTTAGGACAGCGGACGAACACCGGGGAGCTGTTTTTT. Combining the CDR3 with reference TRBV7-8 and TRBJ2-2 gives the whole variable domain GAGVSQSPRYKVAKRGQDVALRCDPISGHVSLFWYQQALGQGPEFLTYFQNEAQLDKSGLPSDRFFAERPEGSVSTLKIQRTQQEDSAVYLCASSLGQRTNTGELFFGEGSRLTVL.

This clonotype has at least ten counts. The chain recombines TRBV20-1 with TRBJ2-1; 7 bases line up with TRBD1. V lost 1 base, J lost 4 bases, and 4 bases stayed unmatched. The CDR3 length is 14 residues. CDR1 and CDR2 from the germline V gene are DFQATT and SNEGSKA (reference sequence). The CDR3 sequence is CSARAQDRYNEQFF. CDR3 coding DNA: TGCAGTGCTAGAGCCCAGGACAGGTACAATGAGCAGTTCTTC.

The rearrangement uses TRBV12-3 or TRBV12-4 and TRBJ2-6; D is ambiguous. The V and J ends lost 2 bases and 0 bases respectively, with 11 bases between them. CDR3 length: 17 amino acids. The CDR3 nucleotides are TGTGCCAGCAGTTTATGGTCAGCGATCTCTGGGGCCAACGTCCTGACTTTC. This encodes CASSLWSAISGANVLTF.

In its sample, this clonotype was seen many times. DNA of the CDR3: TGTGCCTGGTCGTCGGGACGGAGTTCCTACGAGCAGTACTTC. It is translated as CAWSSGRSSYEQYF. The chain is built from TRBV30 and TRBJ2-7; tentatively, D is TRBD1 or TRBD2 (5 bases each). V was shortened by 5 bases and J by 1 base, with 15 bases between the two germline ends. CDR1 GTSNPN and CDR2 SVGIG come from the germline V gene (reference sequence). This CDR3 has 14 amino acids.

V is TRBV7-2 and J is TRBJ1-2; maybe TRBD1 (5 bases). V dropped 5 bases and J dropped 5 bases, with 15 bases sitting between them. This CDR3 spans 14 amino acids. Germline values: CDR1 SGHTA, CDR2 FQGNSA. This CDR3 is CASSPTRTQYGYTF. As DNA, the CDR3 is TGTGCCAGCAGCCCTACCCGGACACAATATGGCTACACCTTC. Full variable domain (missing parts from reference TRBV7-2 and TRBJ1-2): GAGVSQSPSNKVTEKGKDVELRCDPISGHTALYWYRQSLGQGLEFLIYFQGNSAPDKSGLPSDRFSAERTGGSVSTLTIQRTQQEDSAVYLCASSPTRTQYGYTFGSGTRLTVV.

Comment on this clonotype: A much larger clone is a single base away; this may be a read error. The CDR3 reads CASSYQGGNEQYF. The CDR3 DNA follows: TGTGCCAGCAGCTATCAGGGGGGCAATGAGCAGTACTTC. The chain employs TRBV7-2 and TRBJ2-1; D may be TRBD1 (7 bases). The end of the DNA fits TRBJ2-7 better, so the J call may be wrong. This CDR3 is built from 13 residues. Germline loops: CDR1 SGHTA, CDR2 FQGNSA.

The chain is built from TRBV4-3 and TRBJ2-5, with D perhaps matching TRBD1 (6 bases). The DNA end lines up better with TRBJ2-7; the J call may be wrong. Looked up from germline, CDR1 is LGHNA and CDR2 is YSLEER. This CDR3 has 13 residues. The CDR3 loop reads CASSHNNRDEQYF. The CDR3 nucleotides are TGCGCCAGCAGCCATAACAACAGGGACGAGCAGTACTTC.

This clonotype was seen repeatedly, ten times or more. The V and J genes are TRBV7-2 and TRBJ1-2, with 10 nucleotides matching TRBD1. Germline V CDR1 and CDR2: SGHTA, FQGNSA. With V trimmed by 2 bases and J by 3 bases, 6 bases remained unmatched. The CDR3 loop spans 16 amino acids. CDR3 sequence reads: CASSLKLTGGDYGYTF. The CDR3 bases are TGTGCCAGCAGCTTAAAGTTGACAGGGGGCGACTATGGCTACACCTTC.

The CDR3 sequence: CASSTTPGELFF. The CDR3 bases are TGTGCCAGCAGTACGACACCCGGGGAGCTGTTTTTT. V and J are TRBV28 and TRBJ2-2; D uncertain. Trimming shortened V by 5 bases and J by 6 bases, and 7 bases separated the two germline ends. This CDR3 has 12 residues. Per germline, CDR1 MDHEN and CDR2 SYDVKM.

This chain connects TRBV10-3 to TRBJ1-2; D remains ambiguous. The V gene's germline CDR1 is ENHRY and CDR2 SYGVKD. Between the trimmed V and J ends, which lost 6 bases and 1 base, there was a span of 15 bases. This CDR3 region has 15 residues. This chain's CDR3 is CAISETAANNYGYTF. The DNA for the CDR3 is TGTGCCATCAGCGAAACAGCTGCAAATAACTATGGCTACACCTTC.

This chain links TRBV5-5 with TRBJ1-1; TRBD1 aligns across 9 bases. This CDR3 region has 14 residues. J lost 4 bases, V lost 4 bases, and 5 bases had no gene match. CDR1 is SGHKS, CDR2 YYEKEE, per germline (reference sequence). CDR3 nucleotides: TGTGCCAGCAGCCTCGGACAGGGGATCACTGAAGCTTTCTTT. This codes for CASSLGQGITEAFF.

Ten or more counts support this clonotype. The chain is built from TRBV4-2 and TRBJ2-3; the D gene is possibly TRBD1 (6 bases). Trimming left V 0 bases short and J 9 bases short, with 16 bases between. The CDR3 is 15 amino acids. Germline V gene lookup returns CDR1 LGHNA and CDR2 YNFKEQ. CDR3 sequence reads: CASSQDLVFTGTQYF. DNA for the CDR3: TGTGCCAGCAGCCAAGACCTGGTTTTTACAGGGACGCAGTATTTT.

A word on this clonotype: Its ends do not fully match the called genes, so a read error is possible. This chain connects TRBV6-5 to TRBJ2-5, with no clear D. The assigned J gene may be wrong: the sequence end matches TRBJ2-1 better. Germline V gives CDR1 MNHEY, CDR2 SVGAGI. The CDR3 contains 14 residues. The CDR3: CASSYRGSQETQFF. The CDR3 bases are TGCGCCAGCAGTTACCGTGGTAGTCAAGAGACCCAGTTCTTC.

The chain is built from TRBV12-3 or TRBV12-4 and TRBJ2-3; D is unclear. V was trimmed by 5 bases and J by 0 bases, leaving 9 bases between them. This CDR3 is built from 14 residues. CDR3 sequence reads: CASSPTVSTDTQYF. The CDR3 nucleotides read TGTGCCAGCAGTCCCACAGTGAGCACAGATACGCAGTATTTT.

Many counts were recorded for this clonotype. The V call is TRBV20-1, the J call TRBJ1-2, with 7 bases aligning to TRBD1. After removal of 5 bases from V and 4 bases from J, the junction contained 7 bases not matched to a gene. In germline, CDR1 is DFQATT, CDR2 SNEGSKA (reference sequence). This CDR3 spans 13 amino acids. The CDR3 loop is CSAGQDKSYGYTF. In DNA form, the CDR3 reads TGCAGTGCTGGACAGGATAAGAGCTATGGCTACACCTTC.

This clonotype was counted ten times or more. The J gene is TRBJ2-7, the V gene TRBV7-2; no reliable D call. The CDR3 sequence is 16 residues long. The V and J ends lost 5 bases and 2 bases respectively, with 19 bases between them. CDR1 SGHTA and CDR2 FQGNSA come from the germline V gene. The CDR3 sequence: CASSPNLAAGTYEQYF. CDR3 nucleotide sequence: TGTGCCAGCAGCCCAAATTTGGCAGCTGGAACCTACGAGCAGTACTTC.

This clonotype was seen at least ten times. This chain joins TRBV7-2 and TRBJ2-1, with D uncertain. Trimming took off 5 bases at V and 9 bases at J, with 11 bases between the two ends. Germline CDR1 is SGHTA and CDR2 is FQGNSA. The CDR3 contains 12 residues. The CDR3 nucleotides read TGTGCCAGCAGCAGAGAAGTGGGTGAGCAGTTCTTC. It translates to CASSREVGEQFF.

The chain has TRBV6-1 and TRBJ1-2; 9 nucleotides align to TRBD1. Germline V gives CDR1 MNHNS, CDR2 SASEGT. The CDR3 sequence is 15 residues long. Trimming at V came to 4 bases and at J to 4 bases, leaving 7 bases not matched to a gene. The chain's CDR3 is CASSGQGEESYGYTF. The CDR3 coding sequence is TGTGCCAGCAGTGGACAGGGGGAGGAGAGCTATGGCTACACCTTC.

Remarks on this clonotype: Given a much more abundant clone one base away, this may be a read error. In DNA form, the CDR3 reads TGTGCCAGCAACCAAGTCCCAGCGGGACCGCAAGAGACCCAGTACTTC. It encodes CASNQVPAGPQETQYF. The chain carries TRBV3-1 and TRBJ2-5; TRBD2 matches at 7 bases. The CDR3 contains 16 residues. CDR1 is LGHDT and CDR2 is YNNKEL in the germline V gene (reference sequence).

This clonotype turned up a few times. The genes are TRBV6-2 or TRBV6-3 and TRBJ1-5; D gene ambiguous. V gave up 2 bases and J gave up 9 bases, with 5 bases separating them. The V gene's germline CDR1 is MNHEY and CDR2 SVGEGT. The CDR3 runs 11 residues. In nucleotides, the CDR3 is TGTGCCAGCAGTTACGGCGGGCCCCAGCATTTT. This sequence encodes CASSYGGPQHF.

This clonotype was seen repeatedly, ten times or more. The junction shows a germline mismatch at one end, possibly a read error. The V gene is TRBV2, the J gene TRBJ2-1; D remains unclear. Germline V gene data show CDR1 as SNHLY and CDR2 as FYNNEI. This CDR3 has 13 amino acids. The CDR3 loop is CASSPGRSNKQFF. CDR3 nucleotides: TGTGCCAGCAGTCCTGGACGGTCCAATAAGCAGTTCTTC.

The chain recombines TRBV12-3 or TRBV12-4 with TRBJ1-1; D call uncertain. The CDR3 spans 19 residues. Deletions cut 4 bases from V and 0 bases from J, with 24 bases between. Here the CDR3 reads CASSSLHPRPTHMNTEAFF. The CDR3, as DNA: TGTGCCAGCAGTTCACTACACCCCCGACCCACGCACATGAACACTGAAGCTTTCTTT.

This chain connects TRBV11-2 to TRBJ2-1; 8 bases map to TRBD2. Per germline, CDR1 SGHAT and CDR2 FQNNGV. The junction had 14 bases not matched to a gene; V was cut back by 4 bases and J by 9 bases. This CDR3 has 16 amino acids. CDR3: CASSSRGAARLGEQFF. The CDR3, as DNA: TGTGCCAGCAGCTCGCGGGGGGCCGCTAGGCTTGGTGAGCAGTTCTTC.

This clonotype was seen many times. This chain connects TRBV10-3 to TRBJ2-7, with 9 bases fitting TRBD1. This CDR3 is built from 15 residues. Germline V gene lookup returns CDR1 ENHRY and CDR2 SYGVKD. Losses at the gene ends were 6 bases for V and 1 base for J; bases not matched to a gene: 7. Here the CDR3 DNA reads TGTGCCATCAGCCCCTCCGGGACAGGGTCCTACGAGCAGTACTTC. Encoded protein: CAISPSGTGSYEQYF.

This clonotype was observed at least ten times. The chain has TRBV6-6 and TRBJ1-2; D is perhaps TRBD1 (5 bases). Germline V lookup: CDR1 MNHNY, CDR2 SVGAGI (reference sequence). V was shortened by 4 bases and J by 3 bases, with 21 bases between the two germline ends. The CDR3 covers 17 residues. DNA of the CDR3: TGTGCCAGCAGTTCCCTAACGGGGGAGGGGTCCCACTATGGCTACACCTTC. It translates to CASSSLTGEGSHYGYTF.

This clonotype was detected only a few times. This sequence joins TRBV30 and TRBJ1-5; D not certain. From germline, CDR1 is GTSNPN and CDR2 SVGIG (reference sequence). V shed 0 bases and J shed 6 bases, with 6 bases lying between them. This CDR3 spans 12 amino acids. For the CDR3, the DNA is TGTGCCTGGAGTGTACGGGGTCAGCCCCAGCATTTT. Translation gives CAWSVRGQPQHF.